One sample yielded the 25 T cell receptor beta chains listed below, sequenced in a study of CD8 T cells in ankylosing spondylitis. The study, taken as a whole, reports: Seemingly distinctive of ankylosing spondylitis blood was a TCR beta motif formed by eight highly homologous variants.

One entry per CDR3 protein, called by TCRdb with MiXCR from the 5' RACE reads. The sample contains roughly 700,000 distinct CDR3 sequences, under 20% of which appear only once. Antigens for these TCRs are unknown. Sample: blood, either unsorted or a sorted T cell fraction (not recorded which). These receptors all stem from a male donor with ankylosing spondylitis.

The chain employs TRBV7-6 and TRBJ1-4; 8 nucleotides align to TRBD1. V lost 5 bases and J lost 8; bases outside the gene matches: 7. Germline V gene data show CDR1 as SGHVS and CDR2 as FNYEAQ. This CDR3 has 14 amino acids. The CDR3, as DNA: TGTGCCAGCAGCGACGGACAGGGAAGCGAAAAACTGTTTTTT. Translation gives CASSDGQGSEKLFF.

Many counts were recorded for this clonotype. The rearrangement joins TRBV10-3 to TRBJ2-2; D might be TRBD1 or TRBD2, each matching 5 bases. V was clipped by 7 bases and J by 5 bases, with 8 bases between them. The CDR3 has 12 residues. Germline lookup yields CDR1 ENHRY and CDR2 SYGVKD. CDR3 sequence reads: CAINEGTGELFF. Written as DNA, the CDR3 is TGTGCCATCAACGAGGGGACCGGGGAGCTGTTTTTT.

CDR3: CASSQAAVSSYNEQFF. In DNA form, the CDR3 reads TGCGCCAGCAGCCAAGCAGCTGTCAGCTCCTACAATGAGCAGTTCTTC. The chain has TRBV4-1 and TRBJ2-1; D gene unclear. Trimming pared 1 base from V and 0 bases from J, leaving 10 bases between. The CDR3 length is 16 residues. Germline CDR1 and CDR2: MGHRA and YSYEKL.

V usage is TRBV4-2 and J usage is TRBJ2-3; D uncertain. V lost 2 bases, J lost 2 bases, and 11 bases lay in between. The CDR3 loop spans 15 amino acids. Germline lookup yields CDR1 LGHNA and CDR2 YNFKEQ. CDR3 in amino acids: CASSQSFGNTDTQYF. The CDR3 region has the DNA TGTGCCAGCAGCCAAAGCTTCGGCAACACAGATACGCAGTATTTT.

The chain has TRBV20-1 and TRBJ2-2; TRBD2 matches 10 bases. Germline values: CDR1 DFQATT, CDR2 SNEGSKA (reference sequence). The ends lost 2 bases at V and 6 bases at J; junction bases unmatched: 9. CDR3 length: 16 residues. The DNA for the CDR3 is TGCAGTGCTAGATCACCGGGACTAGCGTTAGCCGGGGAGCTGTTTTTT. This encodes CSARSPGLALAGELFF.

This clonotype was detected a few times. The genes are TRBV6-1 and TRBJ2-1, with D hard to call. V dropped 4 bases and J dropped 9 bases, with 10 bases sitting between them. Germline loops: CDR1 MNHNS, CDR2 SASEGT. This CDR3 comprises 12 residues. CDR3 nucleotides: TGTGCCAGCAGTGGGTTGGGTATTGAGCAGTTCTTC. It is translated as CASSGLGIEQFF.

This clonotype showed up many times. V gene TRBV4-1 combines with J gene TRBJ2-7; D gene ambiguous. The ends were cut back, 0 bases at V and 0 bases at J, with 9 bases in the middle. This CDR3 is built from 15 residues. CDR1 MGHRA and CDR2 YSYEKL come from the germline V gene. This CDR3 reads CASSQDRGSSYEQYF. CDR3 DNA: TGCGCCAGCAGCCAAGATCGAGGCAGCTCCTACGAGCAGTACTTC.

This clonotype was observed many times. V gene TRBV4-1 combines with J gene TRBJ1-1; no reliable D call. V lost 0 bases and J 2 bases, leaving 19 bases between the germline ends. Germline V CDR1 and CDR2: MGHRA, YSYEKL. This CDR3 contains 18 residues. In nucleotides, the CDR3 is TGCGCCAGCAGCCAAGATAATCTCGTGAGAGCTTACAACACTGAAGCTTTCTTT. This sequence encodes CASSQDNLVRAYNTEAFF.

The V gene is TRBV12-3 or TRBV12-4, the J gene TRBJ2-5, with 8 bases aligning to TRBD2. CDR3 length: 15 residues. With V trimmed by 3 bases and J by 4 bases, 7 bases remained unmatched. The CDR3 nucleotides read TGTGCCAGCAGTTTGGGGGGCGCGGGAGGAGAGACCCAGTACTTC. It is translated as CASSLGGAGGETQYF.

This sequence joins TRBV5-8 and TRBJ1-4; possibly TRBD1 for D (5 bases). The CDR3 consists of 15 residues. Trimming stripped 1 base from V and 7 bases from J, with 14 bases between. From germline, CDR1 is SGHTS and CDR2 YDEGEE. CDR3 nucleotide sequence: TGTGCCAGCAGCTTGAGGGACCCACGGAGTGAAAAACTGTTTTTT. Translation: CASSLRDPRSEKLFF.

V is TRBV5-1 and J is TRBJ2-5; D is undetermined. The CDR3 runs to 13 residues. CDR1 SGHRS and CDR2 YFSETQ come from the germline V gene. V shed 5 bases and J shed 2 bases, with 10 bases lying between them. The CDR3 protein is CASSRYGQETQYF. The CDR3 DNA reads TGCGCCAGCAGTAGGTATGGACAAGAGACCCAGTACTTC.

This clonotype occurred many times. The CDR3 region is CASSLRATGMNTEAFF. CDR3 DNA sequence: TGCGCCAGCAGCTTACGGGCGACAGGGATGAACACTGAAGCTTTCTTT. The V and J genes are TRBV5-1 and TRBJ1-1; the match to TRBD1 covers 7 bases. The germline V gene has CDR1 SGHRS and CDR2 YFSETQ. J lost 0 bases, V lost 2 bases, and 7 bases had no gene match. The CDR3 is 16 amino acids.

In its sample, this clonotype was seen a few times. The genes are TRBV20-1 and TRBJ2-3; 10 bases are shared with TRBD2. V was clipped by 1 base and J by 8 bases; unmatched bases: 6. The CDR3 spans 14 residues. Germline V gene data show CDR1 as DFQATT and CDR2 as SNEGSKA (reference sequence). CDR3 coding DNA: TGCAGTGCTAGAGGTCAGCGGGAGGGCCGTACGCAGTATTTT. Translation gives CSARGQREGRTQYF.

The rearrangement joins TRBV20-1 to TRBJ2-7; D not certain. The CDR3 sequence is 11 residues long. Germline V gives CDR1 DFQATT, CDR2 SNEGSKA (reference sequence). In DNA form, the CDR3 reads TGCAGCCCGGCCCAATCCTACGAGCAGTACTTC. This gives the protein CSPAQSYEQYF.

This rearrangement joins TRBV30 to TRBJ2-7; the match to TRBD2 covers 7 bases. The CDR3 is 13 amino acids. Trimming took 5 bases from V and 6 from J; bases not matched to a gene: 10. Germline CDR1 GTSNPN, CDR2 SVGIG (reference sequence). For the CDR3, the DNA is TGTGCCTGGTCCCAATGGGGAGGGTCCGAGCAGTACTTC. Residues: CAWSQWGGSEQYF.

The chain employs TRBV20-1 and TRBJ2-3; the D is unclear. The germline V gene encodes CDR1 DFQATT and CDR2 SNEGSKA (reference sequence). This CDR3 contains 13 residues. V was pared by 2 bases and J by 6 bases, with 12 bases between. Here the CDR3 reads CSARYAPYDTQYF. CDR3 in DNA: TGCAGTGCTAGATATGCCCCTTATGATACGCAGTATTTT.

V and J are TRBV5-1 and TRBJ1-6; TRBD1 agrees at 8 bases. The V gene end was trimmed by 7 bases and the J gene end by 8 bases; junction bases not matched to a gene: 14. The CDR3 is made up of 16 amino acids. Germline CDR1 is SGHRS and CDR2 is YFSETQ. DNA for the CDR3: TGCGCCAGCTCGCGACGGCAGGGGGCTTTGGATTCACCCCTCCACTTT. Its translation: CASSRRQGALDSPLHF.

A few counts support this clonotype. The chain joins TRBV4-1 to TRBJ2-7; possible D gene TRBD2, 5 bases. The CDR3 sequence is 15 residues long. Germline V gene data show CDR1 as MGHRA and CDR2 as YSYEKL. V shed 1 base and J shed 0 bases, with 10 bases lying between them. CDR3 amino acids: CASSQGGSSSYEQYF. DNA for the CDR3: TGCGCCAGCAGCCAAGGTGGGAGCAGCTCCTACGAGCAGTACTTC.

This CDR3 is CASSQGVQTDTQYF. In nucleotides, the CDR3 is TGCGCCAGCAGCCAAGGAGTACAGACTGATACGCAGTATTTT. The chain has TRBV4-3 and TRBJ2-3; D gene uncertain. Germline V CDR1 and CDR2: LGHNA, YSLEER. CDR3 size: 14 residues. The V and J ends lost 1 base and 6 bases respectively, with 11 bases between them.

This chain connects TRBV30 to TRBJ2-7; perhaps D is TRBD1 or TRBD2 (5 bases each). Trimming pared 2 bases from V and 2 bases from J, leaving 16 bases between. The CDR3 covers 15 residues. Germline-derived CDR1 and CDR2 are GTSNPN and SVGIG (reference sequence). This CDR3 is CAWSTVRVGAYEQYF. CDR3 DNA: TGTGCCTGGAGTACCGTTAGGGTGGGGGCCTACGAGCAGTACTTC. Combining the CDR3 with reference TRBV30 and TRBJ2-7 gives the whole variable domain SQTIHQWPATLVQPVGSPLSLECTVEGTSNPNLYWYRQAAGRGLQLLFYSVGIGQISSEVPQNLSASRPQDRQFILSSKKLLLSDSGFYLCAWSTVRVGAYEQYFGPGTRLTVT.

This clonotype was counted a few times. The CDR3 sequence: CSARPLGAGGPNEQYF. CDR3 nucleotides: TGCAGTGCTAGACCCCTGGGAGCGGGAGGGCCCAACGAGCAGTACTTC. The genes are TRBV20-1 and TRBJ2-7; 10 positions match TRBD2. The CDR3 spans 16 residues. V shed 2 bases, J shed 5 bases, and the junction held 12 bases outside the gene matches. CDR1 is DFQATT, CDR2 SNEGSKA, per germline (reference sequence).

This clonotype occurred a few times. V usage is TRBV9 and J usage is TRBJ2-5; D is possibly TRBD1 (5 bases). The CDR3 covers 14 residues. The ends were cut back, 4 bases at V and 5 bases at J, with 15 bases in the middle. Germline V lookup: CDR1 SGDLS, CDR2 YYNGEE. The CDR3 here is CASSLGVVGETQYF. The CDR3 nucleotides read TGTGCCAGCAGCCTAGGGGTGGTTGGGGAGACCCAGTACTTC.

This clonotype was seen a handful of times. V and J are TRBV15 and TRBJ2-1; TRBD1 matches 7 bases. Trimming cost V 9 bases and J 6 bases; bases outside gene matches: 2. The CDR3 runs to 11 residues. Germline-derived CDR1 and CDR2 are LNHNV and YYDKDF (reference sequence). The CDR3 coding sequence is TGTGCCACGGACAGGTCCAATGAGCAGTTCTTC. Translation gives CATDRSNEQFF.

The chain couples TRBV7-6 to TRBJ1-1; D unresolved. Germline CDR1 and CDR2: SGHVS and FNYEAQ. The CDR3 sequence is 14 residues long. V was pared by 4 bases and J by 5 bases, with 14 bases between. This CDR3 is CASSSLGIETEAFF. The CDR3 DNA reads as TGTGCCAGCAGCTCCCTAGGGATTGAGACTGAAGCTTTCTTT.

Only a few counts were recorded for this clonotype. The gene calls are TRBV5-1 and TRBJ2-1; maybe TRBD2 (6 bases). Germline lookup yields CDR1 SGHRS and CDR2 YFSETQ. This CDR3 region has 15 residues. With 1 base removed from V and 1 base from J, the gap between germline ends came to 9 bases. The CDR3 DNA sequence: TGCGCCAGCAGCTTGAGCGGGTTGTCCTACAATGAGCAGTTCTTC. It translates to CASSLSGLSYNEQFF. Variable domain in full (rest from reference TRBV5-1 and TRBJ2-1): KAGVTQTPRYLIKTRGQQVTLSCSPISGHRSVSWYQQTPGQGLQFLFEYFSETQRNKGNFPGRFSGRQFSNSRSEMNVSTLELGDSALYLCASSLSGLSYNEQFFGPGTRLTVL.